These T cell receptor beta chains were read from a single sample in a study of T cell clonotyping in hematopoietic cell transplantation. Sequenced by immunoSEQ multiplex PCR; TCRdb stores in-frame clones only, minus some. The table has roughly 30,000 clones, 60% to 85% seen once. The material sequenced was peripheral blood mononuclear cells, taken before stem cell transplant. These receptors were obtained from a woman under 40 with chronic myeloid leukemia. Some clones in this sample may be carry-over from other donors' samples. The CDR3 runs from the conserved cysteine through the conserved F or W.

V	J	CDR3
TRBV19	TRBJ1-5	CASRQGNQPQHF
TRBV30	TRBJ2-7	CAWKNRDRDEQYF
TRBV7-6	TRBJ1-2	CASSPDSRVYGYTF
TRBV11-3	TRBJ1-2	CASSPERRGYFYGYTF
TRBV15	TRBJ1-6	CATSRDRGDPHF
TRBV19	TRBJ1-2	CASSIVGQGMLEVYGYTF
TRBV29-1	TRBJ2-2	CSVNRGHTGELFF
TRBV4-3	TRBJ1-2	CASSQDPRRQEHGYTF
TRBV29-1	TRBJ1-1	CSVAVNTEAFF
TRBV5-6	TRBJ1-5	CASSLGGGPNQPQHF
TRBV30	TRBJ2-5	CAWRATGTVQETQYF
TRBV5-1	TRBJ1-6	CASSLEYRVSNSPLHF
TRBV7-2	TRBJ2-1	CASMVDRGGYNEQFF
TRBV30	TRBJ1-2	CAWSRSGAPYGYTF
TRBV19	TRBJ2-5	CASSSTDSETQYF
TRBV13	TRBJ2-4	CASSLGLVGKNIQYF
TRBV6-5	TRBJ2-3	CASSGSHRRTDTQYF
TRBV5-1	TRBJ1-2	CASSLDGGYTF
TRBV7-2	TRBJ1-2	CASRSGGTGFQNYGYTF
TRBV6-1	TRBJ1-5	CASSLQGLNQPQHF
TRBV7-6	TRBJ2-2	CASSQQQGSGELFF
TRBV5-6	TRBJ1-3	CASSLVRGSGNTIYF
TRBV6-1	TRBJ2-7	CASSWGRSYEQYF
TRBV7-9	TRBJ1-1	CASSLGEPEAFF
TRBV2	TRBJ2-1	CASLLGGYNEQFF
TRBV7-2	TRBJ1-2	CASSLMEYGYTF
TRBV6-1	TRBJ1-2	CAINFRTGPYYGYTF
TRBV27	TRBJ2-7	CASSLSQGPYEQYF
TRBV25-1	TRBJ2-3	CASSEPREPTDTQYF
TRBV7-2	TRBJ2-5	CASSSQQGRIETQYF
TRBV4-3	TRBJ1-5	CASSQDLWGRQPQHF